This T cell receptor (beta chain) was captured by sequencing in a study of primary melanoma T cells and metastatic recurrence (TCRdb year 2020). For the study in its entirety: The cohort consisted of 200 or so primary melanomas of stage T2 to T4, each more than 1 mm thick. Whether T-cell fraction and T-cell repertoire clonality in primary melanoma tumors predicted patient outcome was tested in the study. The sequencing-derived T-cell fraction was compared with histopathological grading of tumor-infiltrating lymphocytes. Progression-free survival was the clinical outcome compared against the T-cell fraction measured by TCR beta sequencing.

As to this clone: This receptor's antigen is unknown. One base away there is no much larger clone; base qualities are not given.

The patients had surgically resected primary melanoma that was considered potentially curable but at risk of metastatic recurrence. CDR1 LNHNV and CDR2 YYDKDF were looked up in the germline V gene (reference sequence). Trimming leaves V shorter by 6 bases and J shorter by 3 bases, with the junction holding 6 bases beyond the gene matches. The CDR3 covers 14 residues, taking in both the cysteine and the phenylalanine. Only the CDR3 DNA stays, 42 bases, in frame from base 1. The library was built by means of the immunoSEQ multiplex PCR assay. Primary melanoma tumor tissue underwent high-throughput sequencing of the T-cell receptor beta chain. As for the authors' bioinformatics: TCRB CDR3 sharing between samples and the distribution of insertions and deletions were included in the repertoire analyses. A gradient-boosted model ranked how well the T-cell fraction predicted outcome compared with histopathological variables. Sourced from immuneACCESS, this table was stored by TCRdb with only in-frame sequences that have V and J called. A share of the clones is absent; for the studies checked, an unresolved V gene accounts for under half, and the remainder has no known explanation. Clonal size and the V and J genes are those of that table, whereas D and trimming came from the DNA. The sample's clone listing holds 20 to 25 clones.

Study-wide conclusions, independent of this receptor: The authors presented an effective T-cell-mediated antitumor response in primary melanoma only as a suggestion and not as a demonstrated mechanism. Progression-free survival was reportedly predicted by the tumor T-cell fraction independently of thickness, ulceration, mitotic rate and age. Protection appeared to be conferred by a T-cell fraction above 20% regardless of ulceration status, mitotic rate or nodal disease. Compared with adding any other histopathological variable to tumor thickness, adding T-cell fraction reportedly produced a bigger improvement in progression-free survival prediction.

This clonotype was sampled from a human donor with melanoma. Sequencing was carried out using melanoma tumor tissue. The chain was built from TRBV15 and TRBJ2-3, with 7 middle bases fitting TRBD2. CDR3 loop: CATRDGLDTDTQYF. The DNA is TGTGCCACCAGGGATGGACTAGATACAGATACGCAGTATTTT.